This TCR beta chain was retrieved from a study of Ad26.COV2.S vaccination and SARS-CoV-2 variants. Sequencing was performed with immunoSEQ multiplex PCR; in TCRdb, only in-frame clones are kept and a portion is missing. Of roughly 320,000 clones listed, more than 75% are singletons. Treatment indicated: 15 to 20 received Ad26.COV2.S at low or high dose, single or two shots; roughly five received placebo; per-sample allocation not given. Specimens were obtained on day 63 following the first vaccine or placebo injection. This CDR3 spans 14 amino acids. V lost 0 bases to trimming and J lost 7 bases; unmatched junction nucleotides: 4. Germline CDR1 and CDR2: MNHEY and SVGEGT.

The clonotype comes from a person between 18 and 59 years old who received the Ad26.COV2.S COVID-19 vaccine or a placebo. V is TRBV6-2 or TRBV6-3 and J is TRBJ1-2, with TRBD1 matching 8 bases. The sample here was peripheral blood, taken in a trial of Ad26.COV2.S vaccine versus placebo. The CDR3 DNA reads as TGTGCCAGCAGTTACTCTAAAGGACAGGGTGGCTACACCTTC. It yields the protein CASSYSKGQGGYTF.